This entry lists 18 T cell receptor beta chains sequenced from one sample in a study of CD8+ T cells in alopecia areata. Treatment noted: oral pan-JAK inhibitor, 5-10 mg twice daily. RNA extraction was followed by reverse transcription into cDNA, which acted as the sequencing template. TCRdb keeps only in-frame clones here, not all; method: immunoSEQ multiplex PCR. Of 150,000 to 200,000 clones in the sample, 50% to 70% were seen once. This material consisted of CD4+ T cells sorted from blood, taken between weeks 49 and 50, from a patient treated with tofacitinib. The receptors were sampled from a human donor with alopecia areata.

The rearrangement links TRBV27 to TRBJ2-3, with 13 bases fitting TRBD2. Germline assignment: CDR1 MNHEY and CDR2 SMNVEV (reference sequence). The J segment lost 2 bases and the V segment lost 6 bases, leaving 5 bases of the junction unmatched. This CDR3 spans 16 amino acids. In DNA form, the CDR3 reads TGTGCCAGCAGCTCAGGACTAGCGGGGGCCACAGATACGCAGTATTTT. Translated, it gives CASSSGLAGATDTQYF.

DNA of the CDR3: TGTGCCAGCAGCTTCCTCAGAGAAGAGACCCAGTACTTC. Translating gives CASSFLREETQYF. This chain joins TRBV7-6 and TRBJ2-5; D gene ambiguous. The CDR3 totals 13 residues. The V and J ends lost 3 bases and 3 bases respectively, with 8 bases between them. The V gene's germline CDR1 is SGHVS and CDR2 FNYEAQ.

The chain uses TRBV15 and TRBJ1-1, with D maybe TRBD1 (5 bases). The CDR3 has 13 residues. Germline V CDR1 and CDR2: LNHNV, YYDKDF (reference sequence). Deletions cut 0 bases from V and 9 bases from J, with 11 bases between. The CDR3 is CATSREGRQKAFF. CDR3 nucleotides: TGTGCCACCAGCAGAGAGGGACGACAAAAAGCTTTCTTT.

This clone has just one count. The chain uses TRBV29-1 and TRBJ2-3; the match to TRBD2 covers 13 bases. V was clipped by 4 bases and J by 0 bases; unmatched bases: 10. This CDR3 spans 18 amino acids. CDR1 SQVTM and CDR2 ANQGSEA come from the germline V gene. The CDR3 DNA is TGCAGCGTTGGTCGTGCGGGGGGACTAGCGGGAAGCACAGATACGCAGTATTTT. Residues: CSVGRAGGLAGSTDTQYF.

The gene calls are TRBV29-1 and TRBJ2-1; D perhaps matches TRBD1 (6 bases). Germline values: CDR1 SQVTM, CDR2 ANQGSEA. Between the trimmed V and J ends, which lost 7 bases and 5 bases, there was a span of 15 bases. CDR3 length: 13 residues. The CDR3 sequence: CSARGTNHNEQFF. For the CDR3, the DNA is TGCAGCGCCAGAGGGACAAACCACAATGAGCAGTTCTTC.

The count of this clone is one. The chain recombines TRBV5-1 with TRBJ2-4; TRBD1 might be the D (5 bases). Trimming cost V 2 bases and J 0 bases, with 12 bases left between them. Germline V CDR1 and CDR2: SGHRS, YFSETQ. The CDR3 is 16 residues long. DNA of the CDR3: TGCGCCAGCAGCTTCCGCTTACAGGTAGCCAAAAACATTCAGTACTTC. Protein product: CASSFRLQVAKNIQYF.

The genes are TRBV4-3 and TRBJ1-2, with a possible D match to TRBD1 (6 bases). Germline lookup yields CDR1 LGHNA and CDR2 YSLEER. This CDR3 contains 15 residues. V shed 1 base and J shed 0 bases, with 9 bases lying between them. The CDR3 reads CASSQVRQANYGYTF. The CDR3 coding sequence is TGCGCCAGCAGCCAAGTAAGACAGGCTAACTATGGCTACACCTTC.

The chain joins TRBV6-6 to TRBJ2-3; 7 bases fit TRBD1. Germline V CDR1 and CDR2: MNHNY, SVGAGI (reference sequence). Trimming took 4 bases from V and 4 from J; bases not matched to a gene: 8. CDR3 length: 15 amino acids. The CDR3 DNA follows: TGTGCCAGCAGTTTTGACAGGGAGTCATCAGATACGCAGTATTTT. Its protein is CASSFDRESSDTQYF.

The chain recombines TRBV29-1 with TRBJ2-2, with TRBD2 matching 10 bases. CDR1 SQVTM and CDR2 ANQGSEA come from the germline V gene. The length of the CDR3 is 16 residues. The junction had 5 bases not matched to a gene; V was cut back by 4 bases and J by 0 bases. The CDR3 spells CSVGRTSGANTGELFF. The CDR3 DNA reads as TGCAGCGTTGGGAGGACTAGCGGCGCGAACACCGGGGAGCTGTTTTTT.

The table lists this clone with a count of one. The genes are TRBV2 and TRBJ1-5, with unresolved D. V lost 5 bases and J lost 9, with 17 bases in between. Germline loops: CDR1 SNHLY, CDR2 FYNNEI. This CDR3 comprises 14 residues. The CDR3 loop reads CASSTGPGYPPQHF. In nucleotides, the CDR3 is TGTGCCAGCAGTACCGGACCCGGATACCCGCCCCAGCATTTT.

V usage is TRBV29-1 and J usage is TRBJ1-1, with a weak D call TRBD1 (5 bases). Trimming stripped 4 bases from V and 6 bases from J, with 15 bases between. The germline CDR1 and CDR2 sequences are SQVTM and ANQGSEA. CDR3 length: 13 amino acids. CDR3 in amino acids: CSVVREALSEAFF. The DNA for the CDR3 is TGCAGCGTTGTCAGGGAGGCCCTGTCTGAAGCTTTCTTT.

This chain links TRBV29-1 with TRBJ1-5; D is possibly TRBD1 (5 bases). CDR1 is SQVTM and CDR2 is ANQGSEA in the germline V gene. Trimming left V 5 bases short and J 4 bases short, with 15 bases between. This CDR3 is built from 14 residues. CDR3 nucleotide sequence: TGCAGCGTTCGGGGGATAAGGGCGAATCAGCCCCAGCATTTT. This gives the protein CSVRGIRANQPQHF. Filled out from reference TRBV29-1 and TRBJ1-5, the complete variable domain reads SAVISQKPSRDICQRGTSLTIQCQVDSQVTMMFWYRQQPGQSLTLIATANQGSEATYESGFVIDKFPISRPNLTFSTLTVSNMSPEDSSIYLCSVRGIRANQPQHFGDGTRLSIL.

The gene calls are TRBV19 and TRBJ2-6; D possibly corresponds to TRBD1 (6 bases). This CDR3 is 16 amino acids long. CDR1 and CDR2 (germline): LNHDA, SQIVND (reference sequence). V lost 6 bases and J lost 0, with 12 bases in between. The CDR3 here is CASRGQLHSGANVLTF. In nucleotides, the CDR3 is TGTGCCAGTAGGGGACAACTACACTCTGGGGCCAACGTCCTGACTTTC.

This clone has ten or more counts. V is TRBV7-2 and J is TRBJ1-5; weak D call: TRBD1 (6 bases). The CDR3 is made up of 15 amino acids. The ends were cut back, 1 base at V and 3 bases at J, with 10 bases in the middle. Germline V lookup: CDR1 SGHTA, CDR2 FQGNSA. For the CDR3, the DNA is TGTGCCAGCAGCTTAGAACCGGGGGCCAATCAGCCCCAGCATTTT. Residues: CASSLEPGANQPQHF. The full variable domain, its missing parts supplied by reference TRBV7-2 and TRBJ1-5, is GAGVSQSPSNKVTEKGKDVELRCDPISGHTALYWYRQSLGQGLEFLIYFQGNSAPDKSGLPSDRFSAERTGGSVSTLTIQRTQQEDSAVYLCASSLEPGANQPQHFGDGTRLSIL.

CDR3 residues: CSVGTSGGTGEQFF. CDR3 bases: TGCAGCGTTGGGACTAGCGGGGGGACGGGTGAGCAGTTCTTC. This chain links TRBV29-1 with TRBJ2-1; 14 positions agree with TRBD2. This CDR3 comprises 14 residues. Germline loops: CDR1 SQVTM, CDR2 ANQGSEA. Trimming at V came to 4 bases and at J to 9 bases, leaving 5 bases not matched to a gene.

This sequence joins TRBV29-1 and TRBJ2-1, with D perhaps matching TRBD1 or TRBD2 (5 bases each). Per germline, CDR1 SQVTM and CDR2 ANQGSEA. Trimming left V 5 bases short and J 10 bases short, with 18 bases between. There are 13 residues in the CDR3. Here the CDR3 reads CSVLRDPLGEQFF. The CDR3 nucleotides are TGCAGCGTTCTCAGGGACCCCCTGGGGGAGCAGTTCTTC.

The V gene is TRBV18, the J gene TRBJ1-3; D unresolved. The V and J ends lost 8 bases and 0 bases respectively, with 8 bases between them. This CDR3 is built from 13 residues. Germline CDR1 is KGHSH and CDR2 is LQKENI. CDR3 loop: CASTGDSGNTIYF. The DNA of the CDR3 is TGTGCCAGCACCGGGGACTCTGGAAACACCATATATTTT. Supplemented by reference TRBV18 and TRBJ1-3, the full variable domain reads NAGVMQNPRHLVRRRGQEARLRCSPMKGHSHVYWYRQLPEEGLKFMVYLQKENIIDESGMPKERFSAEFPKEGPSILRIQQVVRGDSAAYFCASTGDSGNTIYFGEGSWLTVV.

The chain recombines TRBV20-1 with TRBJ1-3, with no clear D. Germline V lookup: CDR1 DFQATT, CDR2 SNEGSKA (reference sequence). Trimming stripped 4 bases from V and 5 bases from J, with 6 bases between. The CDR3 has 11 residues. The CDR3 bases are TGCAGTGCTAACAGAAGAAACACCATATATTTT. Amino acid sequence: CSANRRNTIYF.